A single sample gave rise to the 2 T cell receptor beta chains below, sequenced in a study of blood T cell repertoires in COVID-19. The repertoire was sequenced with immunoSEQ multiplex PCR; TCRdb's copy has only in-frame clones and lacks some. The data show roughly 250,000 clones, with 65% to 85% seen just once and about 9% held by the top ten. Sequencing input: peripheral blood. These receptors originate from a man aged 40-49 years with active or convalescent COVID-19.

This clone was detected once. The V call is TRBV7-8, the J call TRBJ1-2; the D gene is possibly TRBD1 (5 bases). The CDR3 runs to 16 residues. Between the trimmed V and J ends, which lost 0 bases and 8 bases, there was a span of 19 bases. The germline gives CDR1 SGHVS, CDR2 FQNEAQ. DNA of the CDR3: TGTGCCAGCAGCTTAGCGCTTCCGGGGGTGATGGAAGGCTACACCTTC. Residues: CASSLALPGVMEGYTF.

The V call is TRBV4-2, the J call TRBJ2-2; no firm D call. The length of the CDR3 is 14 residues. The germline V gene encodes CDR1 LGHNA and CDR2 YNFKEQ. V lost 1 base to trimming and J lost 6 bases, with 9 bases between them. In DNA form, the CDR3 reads TGTGCCAGCAGCCAAGGAGAAATTCCCGGGGAGCTGTTTTTT. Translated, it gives CASSQGEIPGELFF.